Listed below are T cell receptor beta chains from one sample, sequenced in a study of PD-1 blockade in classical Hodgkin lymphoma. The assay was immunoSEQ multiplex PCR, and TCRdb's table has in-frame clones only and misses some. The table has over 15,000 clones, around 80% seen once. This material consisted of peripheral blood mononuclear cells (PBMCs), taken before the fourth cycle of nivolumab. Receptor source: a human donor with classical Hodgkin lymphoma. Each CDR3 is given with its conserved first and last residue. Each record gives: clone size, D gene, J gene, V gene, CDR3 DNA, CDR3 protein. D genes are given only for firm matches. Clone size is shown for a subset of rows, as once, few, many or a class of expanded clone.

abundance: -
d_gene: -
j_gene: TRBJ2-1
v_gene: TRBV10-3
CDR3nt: TGTGCCATCAGTGAAAGGGCTGAGCAGTTCTTC
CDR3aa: CAISERAEQFF

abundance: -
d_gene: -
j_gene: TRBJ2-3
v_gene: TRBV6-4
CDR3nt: TGTGCCAGCAGTGACGGACCCCGAGGGGGGGATACGCAGTATTTT
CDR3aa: CASSDGPRGGDTQYF

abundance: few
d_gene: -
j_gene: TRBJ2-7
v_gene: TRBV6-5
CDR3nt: TGTGCCAGCAGTTACTCGAGTGGTCTCGAGCAGTACTTC
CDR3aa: CASSYSSGLEQYF

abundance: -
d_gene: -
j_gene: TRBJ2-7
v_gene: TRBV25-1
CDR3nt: TGTGCCAGCACCCGGGGTTTTCTCTACGAGCAGTACTTC
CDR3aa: CASTRGFLYEQYF

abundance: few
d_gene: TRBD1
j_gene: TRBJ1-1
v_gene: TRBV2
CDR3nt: TGTGCCAGCAGTAATCCGGGACAGGAGGTCGGGACTTTCTTT
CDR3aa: CASSNPGQEVGTFF

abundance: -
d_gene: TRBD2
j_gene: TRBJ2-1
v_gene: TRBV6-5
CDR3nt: TGTGCCAGCACCCCGGGGACTAGCTATATGTATGAGCAGTTCTTC
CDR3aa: CASTPGTSYMYEQFF

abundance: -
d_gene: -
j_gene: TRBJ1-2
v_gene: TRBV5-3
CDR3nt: TGTGCCAGCACCGGGGACTTCTATGGCTACACCTTC
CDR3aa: CASTGDFYGYTF

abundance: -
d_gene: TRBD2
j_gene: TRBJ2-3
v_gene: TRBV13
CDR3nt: TGTGCCAGCAGCTTAGGTACGGGAGGGGCAGATACGCAGTATTTT
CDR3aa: CASSLGTGGADTQYF

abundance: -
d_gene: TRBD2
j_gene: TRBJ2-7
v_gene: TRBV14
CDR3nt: TGTGCCAGCAGCCATAACTTCTTAGCGGGGGCTTCCTACGAGCAGTACTTC
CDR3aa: CASSHNFLAGASYEQYF

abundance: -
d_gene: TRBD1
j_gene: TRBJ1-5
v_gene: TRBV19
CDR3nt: TGTGCCAGTAGTATCCGGGACAGACATCAGCCCCAGCATTTT
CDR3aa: CASSIRDRHQPQHF

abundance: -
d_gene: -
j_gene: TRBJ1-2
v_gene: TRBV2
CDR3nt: TGTGCCAGCATCCCAGCTCCATCCTATGGCTACACCTTC
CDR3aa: CASIPAPSYGYTF

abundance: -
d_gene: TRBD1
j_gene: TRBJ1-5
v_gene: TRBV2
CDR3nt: TGTGCCAGCGACAGGGTAGGCAATCAGCCCCAGCATTTT
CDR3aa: CASDRVGNQPQHF

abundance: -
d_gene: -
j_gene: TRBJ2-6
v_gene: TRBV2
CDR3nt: TGTGCCAGCAGTGTAGGGGGCTCTGGGGCCAACGTCCTGACTTTC
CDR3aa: CASSVGGSGANVLTF

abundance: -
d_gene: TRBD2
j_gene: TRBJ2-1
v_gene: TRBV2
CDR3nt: TGTGCCAGCAGTGATTTTAGCGGGGGGAATGAGCAGTTCTTC
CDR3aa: CASSDFSGGNEQFF

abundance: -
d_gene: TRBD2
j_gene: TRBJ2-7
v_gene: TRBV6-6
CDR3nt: TGTGTCACAGCCGCGGGAGGGAGGTACGAGCAGTACTTC
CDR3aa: CVTAAGGRYEQYF

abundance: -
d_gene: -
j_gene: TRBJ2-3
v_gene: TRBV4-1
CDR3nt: TGCGCCAGCAGCCAAGAAAGTTCCCCCTATGGCACAGATACGCAGTATTTT
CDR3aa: CASSQESSPYGTDTQYF

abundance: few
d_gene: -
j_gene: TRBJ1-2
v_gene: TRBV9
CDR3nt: TGTGCCAGCAGCGTAGAAGCCAAGAGAGCTAACTATGGCTACACCTTC
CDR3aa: CASSVEAKRANYGYTF

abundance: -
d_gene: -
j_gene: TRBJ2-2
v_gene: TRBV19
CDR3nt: TGTGCCAGTAGTATCAAGGGACGCACCGGGGAGCTGTTTTTT
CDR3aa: CASSIKGRTGELFF

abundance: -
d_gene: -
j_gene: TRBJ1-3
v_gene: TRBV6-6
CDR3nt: TGTGCCAGCAGTTCTAGCGGGGGAACTGGAAACACCATATATTTT
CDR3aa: CASSSSGGTGNTIYF

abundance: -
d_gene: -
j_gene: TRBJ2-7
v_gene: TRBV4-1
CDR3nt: TGCGCCAGCAGCCAAGTACAGCTCTGGGACGAGCAGTACTTC
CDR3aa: CASSQVQLWDEQYF

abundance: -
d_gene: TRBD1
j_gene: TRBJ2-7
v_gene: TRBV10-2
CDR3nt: TGCGCCAGCAGTGACCGGACAGGGGTCGAGCAGTACTTC
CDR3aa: CASSDRTGVEQYF

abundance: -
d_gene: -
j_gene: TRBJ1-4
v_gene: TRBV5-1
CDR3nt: TGCGCCAGCAGCTTGGAGGGGCCTAATGAAAAACTGTTTTTT
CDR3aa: CASSLEGPNEKLFF

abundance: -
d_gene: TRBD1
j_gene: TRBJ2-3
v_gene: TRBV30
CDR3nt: TGTGCCTGGTCGGGACAGCCGGCCGATACGCAGTATTTT
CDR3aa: CAWSGQPADTQYF

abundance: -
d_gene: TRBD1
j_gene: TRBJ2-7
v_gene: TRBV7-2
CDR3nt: TGTGCCAGCAGCTCAACACTCTCCGGGACAGGGAGGAGCGAGCAGTACTTC
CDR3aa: CASSSTLSGTGRSEQYF

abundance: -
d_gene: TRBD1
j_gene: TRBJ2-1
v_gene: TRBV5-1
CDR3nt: TGCGCCAGCAGCCAACAGGGGAACCCCTACAATGAGCAGTTCTTC
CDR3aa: CASSQQGNPYNEQFF

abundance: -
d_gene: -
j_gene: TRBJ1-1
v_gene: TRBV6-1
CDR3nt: TGTGCCAGCACCCAAGGGAGGAACACTGAAGCTTTCTTT
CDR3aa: CASTQGRNTEAFF

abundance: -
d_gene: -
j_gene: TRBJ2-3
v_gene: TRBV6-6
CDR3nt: TGTGCCAGCAGGGGGGGGCCTAGCACAGATACGCAGTATTTT
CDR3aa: CASRGGPSTDTQYF

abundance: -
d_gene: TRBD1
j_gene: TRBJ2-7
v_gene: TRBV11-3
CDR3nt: TGTGCCAGCAGCTTAGGGAGGGACAGGGTGTCATACGAGCAGTACTTC
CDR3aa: CASSLGRDRVSYEQYF

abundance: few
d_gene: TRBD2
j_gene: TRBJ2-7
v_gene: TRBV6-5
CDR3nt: TGTGCCAGCAGTGAACTGGGACTAGGAGGGTACTTC
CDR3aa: CASSELGLGGYF

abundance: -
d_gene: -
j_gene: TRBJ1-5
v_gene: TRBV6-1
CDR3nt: TGTGCCAGCAGTGCCTATAGCAATCAGCCCCAGCATTTT
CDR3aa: CASSAYSNQPQHF

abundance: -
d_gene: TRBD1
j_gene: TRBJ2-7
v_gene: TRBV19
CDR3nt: TGTGCCAGTAGTATCGGAGACAGGGGACTTTACGAGCAGTACTTC
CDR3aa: CASSIGDRGLYEQYF

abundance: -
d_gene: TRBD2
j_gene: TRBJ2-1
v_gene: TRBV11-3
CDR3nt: TGTGCCAGCAGCCTTAGCGGGAGAGGCGATGAGCAGTTCTTC
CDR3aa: CASSLSGRGDEQFF

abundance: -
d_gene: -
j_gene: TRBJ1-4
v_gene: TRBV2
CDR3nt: TGTGCCAGCAGTTCTTATCGGGGGGCGGATGAAAAACTGTTTTTT
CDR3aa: CASSSYRGADEKLFF

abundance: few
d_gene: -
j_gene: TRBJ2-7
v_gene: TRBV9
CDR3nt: TGTGCCAGCAGCGTGGGTTGGACCCAATACGAGCAGTACTTC
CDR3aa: CASSVGWTQYEQYF

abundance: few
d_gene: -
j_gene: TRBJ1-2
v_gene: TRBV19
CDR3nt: TGTGCCAGTAGTACTAGACCAGACTATGGCTACACCTTC
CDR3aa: CASSTRPDYGYTF

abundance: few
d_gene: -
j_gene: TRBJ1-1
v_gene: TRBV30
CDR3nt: TGTGCCTGGAGTGTAGGCCTGAACACTGAAGCTTTCTTT
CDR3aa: CAWSVGLNTEAFF

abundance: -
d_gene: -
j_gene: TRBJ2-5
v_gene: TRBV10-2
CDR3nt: TGCGCCAGCAGTGAAGGAGGGCAACGGGAGACCCAGTACTTC
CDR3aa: CASSEGGQRETQYF

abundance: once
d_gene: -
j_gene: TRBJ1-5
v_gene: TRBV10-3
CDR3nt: TGTGCCATCAGTGGGGAAAGCAATCAGCCCCAGCATTTT
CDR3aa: CAISGESNQPQHF

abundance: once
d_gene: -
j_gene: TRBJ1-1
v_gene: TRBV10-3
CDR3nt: TGTGCCATCAGTGAGTCAGGGGGAAGAGACACTGAAGCTTTCTTT
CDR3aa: CAISESGGRDTEAFF

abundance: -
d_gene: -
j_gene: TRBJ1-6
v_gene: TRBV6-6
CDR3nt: TGTGCCAGCTTAGATGAAACTAATTCACCCCTCCACTTT
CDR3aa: CASLDETNSPLHF

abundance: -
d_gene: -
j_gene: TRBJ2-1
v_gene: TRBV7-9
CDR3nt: TGTGCCAGCAGCCCCAGGAATGAGCAGTTCTTC
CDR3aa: CASSPRNEQFF